One sample yielded the 20 T cell receptor beta chains listed below, sequenced in a study of PD-L1 blockade in urothelial cancer. Time point: pretreatment peripheral blood. This table comes from immunoSEQ multiplex PCR, and its TCRdb copy is limited to in-frame clones, with some not included. The sample yields around 57,000 clones, roughly four fifths seen once. The specimen was PBMCs, collected around atezolizumab (anti-PD-L1) treatment. These receptors were collected from a man in his sixties or seventies with urothelial cancer.

This rearrangement joins TRBV7-8 to TRBJ2-5; 9 nucleotides line up with TRBD1. CDR1 SGHVS and CDR2 FQNEAQ come from the germline V gene. The length of the CDR3 is 13 residues. V shed 4 bases and J 3 bases; nucleotides not matched to a gene: 0. The CDR3 DNA follows: TGTGCCAGCAGCTGGGACAGGGAAGAGACCCAGTACTTC. Protein product: CASSWDREETQYF.

The chain links TRBV6-7 to TRBJ2-1, with D possibly matching TRBD1 (6 bases). TRBV6-7 is an ORF, and what it does is uncertain. Trimming removed 6 bases from V and 7 bases from J, with 25 bases in between. The CDR3 totals 17 residues. The CDR3 DNA reads TGTGCCAGCAGCCCACAGGGATGGGACCAGCAGGGGAATGAGCAGTTCTTC. Translated: CASSPQGWDQQGNEQFF.

The gene calls are TRBV4-3 and TRBJ2-5; possibly TRBD1 for D (6 bases). The germline CDR1 and CDR2 sequences are LGHNA and YSLEER. The V and J ends lost 6 bases and 2 bases respectively, with 10 bases between them. The CDR3 runs 13 residues. CDR3: CASSRGQQETQYF. The CDR3 nucleotides read TGCGCCAGCAGTCGAGGACAGCAAGAGACCCAGTACTTC.

The V and J genes are TRBV12-5 and TRBJ2-5; D is unresolved. This CDR3 has 12 amino acids. V gave up 3 bases and J gave up 5 bases, with 7 bases separating them. The germline V gene encodes CDR1 LGHNT and CDR2 FRNRAP. CDR3 sequence reads: CASGFPGETQYF. In DNA, the CDR3 is TGTGCTAGTGGTTTCCCCGGGGAGACCCAGTACTTC.

The J gene is TRBJ1-2, the V gene TRBV29-1; the match to TRBD1 covers 9 bases. The germline CDR1 and CDR2 sequences are SQVTM and ANQGSEA. This CDR3 has 14 amino acids. V shed 4 bases and J 8 bases; nucleotides not matched to a gene: 11. This CDR3 reads CSVGSLQGAGGYTF. The CDR3 bases are TGCAGCGTTGGATCGTTACAGGGGGCAGGCGGCTACACCTTC.

The chain recombines TRBV12-5 with TRBJ2-3; D is uncertain. Trimming cost V 4 bases and J 0 bases, with 5 bases left between them. This CDR3 comprises 13 residues. CDR1 LGHNT and CDR2 FRNRAP come from the germline V gene. The CDR3 loop is CASGSSSTDTQYF. The CDR3 DNA follows: TGTGCTAGTGGTTCCTCGAGCACAGATACGCAGTATTTT.

The chain employs TRBV30 and TRBJ1-3, with D possibly matching TRBD1 (5 bases). Germline V CDR1 and CDR2: GTSNPN, SVGIG (reference sequence). V was shortened by 4 bases and J by 1 base, with 5 bases between the two germline ends. This CDR3 has 12 amino acids. The CDR3 spells CAWTGSGNTIYF. CDR3 DNA: TGTGCCTGGACAGGGTCTGGAAACACCATATATTTT.

The rearrangement links TRBV6-5 to TRBJ1-1; a weak D match, TRBD1 (5 bases). V was shortened by 4 bases and J by 12 bases, with 15 bases between the two germline ends. The germline V gene has CDR1 MNHEY and CDR2 SVGAGI. This CDR3 contains 12 residues. The DNA for the CDR3 is TGTGCCAGCAGTTCCGGGGGGAGGTCATCTTTCTTT. It encodes CASSSGGRSSFF.

This rearrangement joins TRBV6-5 to TRBJ1-1; TRBD1 matches 8 bases. CDR3 length: 16 amino acids. Germline trimming cut 2 bases from V and 3 bases from J; bases unmatched to any gene: 8. CDR1 and CDR2 (germline): MNHEY, SVGAGI. The DNA of the CDR3 is TGTGCCAGCAGTTACCGCACGGGACAGGTAGACACTGAAGCTTTCTTT. Residues: CASSYRTGQVDTEAFF.

This sequence joins TRBV5-1 and TRBJ2-3; the match to TRBD2 covers 15 bases. Germline V lookup: CDR1 SGHRS, CDR2 YFSETQ. The J segment lost 0 bases and the V segment lost 2 bases, leaving 10 bases of the junction unmatched. The CDR3 covers 20 residues. This CDR3 is CASSFGGTSGRRLSTDTQYF. The CDR3 DNA reads TGCGCCAGCAGCTTCGGCGGGACTAGCGGGAGGAGGTTAAGCACAGATACGCAGTATTTT.

V and J are TRBV6-6 and TRBJ2-4, with 12 bases fitting TRBD1. The V gene's germline CDR1 is MNHNY and CDR2 SVGAGI (reference sequence). The trim removed 3 bases at V and 9 bases at J, leaving 3 bases unmatched. The CDR3 is 14 residues long. The CDR3 DNA follows: TGTGCCAGCAGTTATGGGACAGGGGGCATCATTCAGTACTTC. Its protein product is CASSYGTGGIIQYF.

This clone was seen a handful of times. The rearrangement links TRBV28 to TRBJ2-7; D perhaps matches TRBD2 (5 bases). V was trimmed by 7 bases and J by 6 bases, leaving 16 bases between them. The CDR3 totals 13 residues. Germline assignment: CDR1 MDHEN and CDR2 SYDVKM. The CDR3 reads CASMAVPGSEQYF. The CDR3 DNA follows: TGTGCCAGCATGGCTGTTCCGGGAAGCGAGCAGTACTTC.

This clone was counted between two and nine times. The chain combines TRBV7-9 with TRBJ1-1; TRBD1 matches at 8 bases. J was trimmed by 7 bases and V by 1 base; bases with no gene match: 5. CDR1 and CDR2 from the germline V gene are SEHNR and FQNEAQ (reference sequence). This CDR3 comprises 14 residues. The CDR3 spells CASSLDDRGDEAFF. The CDR3 DNA follows: TGTGCCAGCAGCTTAGACGACAGGGGTGATGAAGCTTTCTTT.

The chain joins TRBV7-2 to TRBJ1-1; 9 bases match TRBD1. Germline values: CDR1 SGHTA, CDR2 FQGNSA. The CDR3 contains 17 residues. V shed 3 bases and J 8 bases; nucleotides not matched to a gene: 16. CDR3: CASSFARLRTGAVEAFF. As DNA, the CDR3 is TGTGCCAGCAGCTTCGCGAGGCTCCGGACAGGGGCTGTAGAAGCTTTCTTT.

This chain uses TRBV5-1 with TRBJ2-2, with D possibly TRBD1 on 5 matching bases. Trimming left V 3 bases short and J 1 base short, with 13 bases between. Germline V gene sequence: CDR1 SGHRS, CDR2 YFSETQ. This CDR3 has 16 residues. The CDR3 protein is CASSSVGALNTGELFF. As DNA, the CDR3 is TGCGCCAGCAGCTCTGTAGGGGCATTGAACACCGGGGAGCTGTTTTTT.

In its sample, this clone was seen a few times. The chain links TRBV5-4 to TRBJ2-5; D is possibly TRBD2 (6 bases). V was shortened by 3 bases and J by 5 bases, with 14 bases between the two germline ends. CDR3 length equals 14 residues. Germline V gene sequence: CDR1 SGHNT, CDR2 YYREEE (reference sequence). As DNA, the CDR3 is TGTGCCAGCAGCTACGCGGGGAAGCAGGAGACCCAGTACTTC. Its protein product is CASSYAGKQETQYF.

The gene calls are TRBV2 and TRBJ2-2; TRBD2 might be the D (5 bases). The CDR3 is made up of 15 amino acids. V was clipped by 4 bases and J by 0 bases, with 9 bases between them. Germline assignment: CDR1 SNHLY and CDR2 FYNNEI. The CDR3 region has the DNA TGTGCCAGCAGTGCTAGCTCGTCGAACACCGGGGAGCTGTTTTTT. This sequence encodes CASSASSSNTGELFF.

This chain uses TRBV14 with TRBJ2-5, with D possibly being TRBD2 (6 bases). The V gene lost 4 bases and the J gene lost 5 bases, with 17 bases spanning the gap. The V gene's germline CDR1 is SGHDN and CDR2 FVKESK. This CDR3 is built from 15 residues. CDR3 region: CASSRLGGRWETQYF. DNA of the CDR3: TGTGCCAGCAGCCGCCTCGGGGGAAGGTGGGAGACCCAGTACTTC.

This clone showed up just once. The rearrangement joins TRBV5-6 to TRBJ1-1; TRBD1 matches at 7 bases. This CDR3 has 15 residues. CDR1 and CDR2 from the germline V gene are SGHDT and YYEEEE. Unmatched junction bases numbered 8, after V lost 5 bases and J lost 1 base. The DNA for the CDR3 is TGTGCCAGCAGTCCTCGGACAGGAGGGAACACTGAAGCTTTCTTT. Translation gives CASSPRTGGNTEAFF.

CDR3: CASSNTTGRGYTF. The CDR3 bases are TGTGCCAGCAGCAACACGACAGGTCGAGGCTACACCTTC. The rearrangement links TRBV5-6 to TRBJ1-2; tentative D call: TRBD1 (6 bases). V was cut by 4 bases and J by 8 bases, with 15 bases left in between. Looked up from germline, CDR1 is SGHDT and CDR2 is YYEEEE. The CDR3 extends over 13 amino acids.